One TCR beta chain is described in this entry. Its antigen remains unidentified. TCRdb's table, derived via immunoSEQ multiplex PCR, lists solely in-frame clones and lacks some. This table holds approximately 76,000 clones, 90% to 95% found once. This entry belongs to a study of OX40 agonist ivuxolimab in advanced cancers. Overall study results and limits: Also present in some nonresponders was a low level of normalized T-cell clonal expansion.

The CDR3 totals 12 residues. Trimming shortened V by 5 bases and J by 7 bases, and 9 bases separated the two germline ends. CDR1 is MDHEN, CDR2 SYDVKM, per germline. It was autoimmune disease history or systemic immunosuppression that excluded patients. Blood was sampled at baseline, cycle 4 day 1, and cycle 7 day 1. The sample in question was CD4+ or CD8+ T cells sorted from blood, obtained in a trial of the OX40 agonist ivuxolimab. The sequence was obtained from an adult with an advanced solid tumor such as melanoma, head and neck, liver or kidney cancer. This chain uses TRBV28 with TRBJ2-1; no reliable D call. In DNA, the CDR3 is TGTGCCAGCAGTGGTGGCGCAAATGAGCAGTTCTTC. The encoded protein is CASSGGANEQFF.